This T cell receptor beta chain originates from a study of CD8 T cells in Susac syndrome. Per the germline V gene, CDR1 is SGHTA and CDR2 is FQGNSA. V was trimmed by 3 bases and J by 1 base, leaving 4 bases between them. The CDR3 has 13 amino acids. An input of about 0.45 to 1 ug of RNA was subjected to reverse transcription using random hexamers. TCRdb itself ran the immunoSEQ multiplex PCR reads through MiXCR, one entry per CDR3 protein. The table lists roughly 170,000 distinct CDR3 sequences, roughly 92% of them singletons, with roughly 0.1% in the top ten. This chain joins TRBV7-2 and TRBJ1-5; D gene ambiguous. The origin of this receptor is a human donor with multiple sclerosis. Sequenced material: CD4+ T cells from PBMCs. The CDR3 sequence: CASSFRSNQPQHF. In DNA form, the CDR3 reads TGTGCCAGCAGCTTCAGAAGCAATCAGCCCCAGCATTTT.